This T cell receptor (beta chain) derives from a study of Ad26.COV2.S vaccination and SARS-CoV-2 variants. About the study: Within the COV1001 Ad26.COV2.S trial arm, the donor was enrolled.

Treatment: around 19 received Ad26.COV2.S at low or high dose, single or two shots; 5 received placebo; per-sample allocation not given. Specimens were obtained on day 63 following the first vaccine or placebo injection. An adult aged 18-55 years in Boston served as the donor. Sequencing was performed with immunoSEQ multiplex PCR; in TCRdb, only in-frame clones are kept and a portion is missing. This repertoire shows around 400,000 clones, roughly 85% found once; its top ten account for about 7.4%. General study findings and limits: People given the vaccine had a wider spike-specific TCR breadth than placebo recipients did.

This clone was seen only a few times. What it binds is not known. The clonotype originates from a person between 18 and 60 years old who received the Ad26.COV2.S COVID-19 vaccine or a placebo. The sequenced sample was peripheral blood, obtained in a trial of Ad26.COV2.S vaccine versus placebo.

The CDR3 nucleotides read TGTGCCAGTAGTCTTACGGAGGGGCTCGACGGAAACACCATATATTTT. This gives the protein CASSLTEGLDGNTIYF. This chain joins TRBV19 and TRBJ1-3; D is perhaps TRBD1 (5 bases). This CDR3 is built from 16 residues. From germline, CDR1 is LNHDA and CDR2 SQIVND (reference sequence). V dropped 5 bases and J dropped 4 bases, with 18 bases sitting between them. The full variable domain, in which reference TRBV19 and TRBJ1-3 provide the parts outside the CDR3, is DGGITQSPKYLFRKEGQNVTLSCEQNLNHDAMYWYRQDPGQGLRLIYYSQIVNDFQKGDIAEGYSVSREKKESFPLTVTSAQKNPTAFYLCASSLTEGLDGNTIYFGEGSWLTVV.